The 23 T cell receptor beta chains below come from one sample, sequenced in a study of CD8+ T cells in alopecia areata. As the sequencing template, cDNA was produced by extracting RNA and reverse transcribing it. Libraries were prepared by immunoSEQ multiplex PCR; TCRdb keeps only in-frame clonotypes and omits some of them. The sample lists fewer than 250,000 clones, roughly two fifths occurring once. The treatment denotes: oral pan-JAK inhibitor, 5-10 mg twice daily. The specimen was CD4+ T cells sorted from blood, collected at approximately week 31, from a patient treated with tofacitinib. Every receptor here comes from a human donor with alopecia areata.

This clone was seen a few times. The genes are TRBV5-1 and TRBJ2-7; 7 nucleotides align to TRBD1. Looked up from germline, CDR1 is SGHRS and CDR2 is YFSETQ. The CDR3 length is 14 residues. Trimming removed 6 bases from V and 0 bases from J; junction bases left unmatched: 6. DNA of the CDR3: TGCGCCAGCAAACCCGGGACAGACTCCTACGAGCAGTACTTC. Translating gives CASKPGTDSYEQYF. The entire variable domain, with the rest obtained from reference TRBV5-1 and TRBJ2-7, is as follows: KAGVTQTPRYLIKTRGQQVTLSCSPISGHRSVSWYQQTPGQGLQFLFEYFSETQRNKGNFPGRFSGRQFSNSRSEMNVSTLELGDSALYLCASKPGTDSYEQYFGPGTRLTVT.

The V and J genes are TRBV7-2 and TRBJ2-3; D possibly corresponds to TRBD2 (6 bases). The CDR3 is 16 amino acids. Trimming took off 3 bases at V and 4 bases at J, with 17 bases between the two ends. Germline CDR1 is SGHTA and CDR2 is FQGNSA. The CDR3 reads CASSFSSGSLSDTQYF. In nucleotides, the CDR3 is TGTGCCAGCAGCTTTTCCTCCGGGAGTCTATCAGATACGCAGTATTTT.

The table lists this clone with a few counts. V usage is TRBV7-9 and J usage is TRBJ2-1; tentative D call: TRBD2 (6 bases). Per the germline V gene, CDR1 is SEHNR and CDR2 is FQNEAQ (reference sequence). Between the trimmed V and J ends, which lost 6 bases and 10 bases, there was a span of 10 bases. The CDR3 has 11 amino acids. The CDR3 bases are TGTGCCAGCAGGCCTGGGAGGGAGCAGTTCTTC. Its translation is CASRPGREQFF.

This clone has a handful of counts. The chain recombines TRBV5-5 with TRBJ2-7, with a tentative D call TRBD2 (5 bases). Trimming shortened V by 4 bases and J by 4 bases, and 12 bases separated the two germline ends. The CDR3 loop spans 13 amino acids. Germline V gene lookup returns CDR1 SGHKS and CDR2 YYEKEE (reference sequence). CDR3 in amino acids: CASSPPTGYEQYF. The DNA for the CDR3 is TGTGCCAGCAGCCCTCCGACGGGATACGAGCAGTACTTC.

The V call is TRBV30, the J call TRBJ1-2; 8 nucleotides match TRBD1. The CDR3 extends over 16 amino acids. Germline CDR1 and CDR2: GTSNPN and SVGIG (reference sequence). The trim removed 7 bases at V and 1 base at J, leaving 14 bases unmatched. The CDR3: CASTDRVYANNYGYTF. CDR3 in DNA: TGTGCCTCCACGGACAGGGTATACGCAAATAACTATGGCTACACCTTC.

V is TRBV2 and J is TRBJ1-2; no clear D gene. Per germline, CDR1 SNHLY and CDR2 FYNNEI. Deletions cut 5 bases from V and 2 bases from J, with 9 bases between. The CDR3 is 13 amino acids. CDR3 in amino acids: CASSLGQNYGYTF. CDR3 nucleotides: TGTGCCAGCAGTTTGGGCCAGAACTATGGCTACACCTTC.

The chain recombines TRBV29-1 with TRBJ2-1; 8 bases line up with TRBD1. Trimming removed 7 bases from V and 0 bases from J; junction bases left unmatched: 17. The CDR3 has 18 residues. Germline V gene data show CDR1 as SQVTM and CDR2 as ANQGSEA. The CDR3 DNA follows: TGCAGCGCTGGTAGGAATACAGGGGGACTTTCCTCCTACAATGAGCAGTTCTTC. Its translation: CSAGRNTGGLSSYNEQFF.

The chain uses TRBV7-3 and TRBJ2-1, with D perhaps matching TRBD2 (6 bases). The CDR3 loop spans 12 amino acids. V was trimmed by 4 bases and J by 9 bases, leaving 10 bases between them. The germline CDR1 and CDR2 sequences are SGHTA and FQGTGA. Here the CDR3 reads CASSSYGGEQFF. The CDR3 nucleotides read TGTGCCAGCAGCTCCTACGGGGGTGAGCAGTTCTTC.

The rearrangement links TRBV29-1 to TRBJ2-7; the D gene is possibly TRBD2 (6 bases). Looked up from germline, CDR1 is SQVTM and CDR2 is ANQGSEA. With 4 bases removed from V and 6 bases from J, the gap between germline ends came to 16 bases. CDR3 size: 13 residues. The CDR3 DNA follows: TGCAGCGTTGTACCGGGACTCCATTCCGAGCAGTACTTC. It yields the protein CSVVPGLHSEQYF.

The genes are TRBV6-1 and TRBJ2-1; 11 bases fit TRBD2. Germline CDR1 and CDR2: MNHNS and SASEGT. The CDR3 runs 16 residues. The trim removed 0 bases at V and 6 bases at J, leaving 4 bases unmatched. CDR3 region: CASSEAGGLAGNEQFF. Written as DNA, the CDR3 is TGTGCCAGCAGTGAAGCTGGAGGACTAGCGGGCAATGAGCAGTTCTTC.

The rearrangement uses TRBV29-1 and TRBJ2-3; TRBD2 is a possible D gene (6 bases). Germline lookup yields CDR1 SQVTM and CDR2 ANQGSEA. Deletions cut 0 bases from V and 3 bases from J, with 10 bases between. This CDR3 has 14 amino acids. CDR3 protein: CSVEDRGRTDTQYF. The DNA for the CDR3 is TGCAGCGTTGAAGATCGGGGGAGAACAGATACGCAGTATTTT.

The CDR3 DNA reads as TGTGCCAGCCCGACTTGGGACGGATCCACAGATACGCAGTATTTT. This translates into CASPTWDGSTDTQYF. This chain uses TRBV7-9 with TRBJ2-3, with D tentatively TRBD1 or TRBD2 (5 bases each). V was clipped by 8 bases and J by 2 bases, with 17 bases between them. This CDR3 comprises 15 residues. CDR1 is SEHNR and CDR2 is FQNEAQ in the germline V gene (reference sequence).

V and J are TRBV20-1 and TRBJ2-1, with a tentative D call TRBD2 (6 bases). The CDR3 length is 11 residues. V was cut by 6 bases and J by 8 bases, with 11 bases left in between. The germline V gene has CDR1 DFQATT and CDR2 SNEGSKA (reference sequence). The CDR3 sequence is CSALERDEQFF. DNA for the CDR3: TGCAGTGCCCTGGAGCGGGATGAGCAGTTCTTC.

This clone was detected once. The chain combines TRBV30 with TRBJ2-7; 9 bases line up with TRBD1. V was pared by 4 bases and J by 2 bases, with 0 bases of the junction left unmatched. The CDR3 spans 12 residues. CDR1 is GTSNPN, CDR2 SVGIG, per germline (reference sequence). CDR3 bases: TGTGCCTGGAACAGGGGGCCCTACGAGCAGTACTTC. Amino acids: CAWNRGPYEQYF.

V is TRBV2 and J is TRBJ1-4; 9 bases fit TRBD1. V lost 3 bases and J lost 5; bases outside the gene matches: 7. The germline V gene has CDR1 SNHLY and CDR2 FYNNEI. The CDR3 totals 16 residues. The CDR3 reads CASSDHGTGINEKLFF. For the CDR3, the DNA is TGTGCCAGCAGTGACCATGGGACAGGGATAAATGAAAAACTGTTTTTT.

The V gene is TRBV30, the J gene TRBJ1-4; tentative D call: TRBD1 (5 bases). CDR3 length: 12 amino acids. Trimming shortened V by 2 bases and J by 7 bases, and 8 bases separated the two germline ends. CDR1 and CDR2 (germline): GTSNPN, SVGIG (reference sequence). CDR3 in DNA: TGTGCCTGGAGTAGGGGTGGTGAAAAACTGTTTTTT. Translation: CAWSRGGEKLFF.

The chain joins TRBV20-1 to TRBJ2-7; D could derive from TRBD1 or TRBD2 (6 bases each). Germline CDR1 DFQATT, CDR2 SNEGSKA (reference sequence). The CDR3 covers 11 residues. V was cut by 8 bases and J by 3 bases, with 11 bases left in between. CDR3 bases: TGCAGTCTCGGAGGGGGCTACGAGCAGTACTTC. Protein sequence: CSLGGGYEQYF.

J is TRBJ1-2 and V is TRBV6-5; no clear D gene. The CDR3 contains 11 residues. V was cut by 1 base and J by 8 bases, with 5 bases left in between. Germline V gives CDR1 MNHEY, CDR2 SVGAGI. CDR3 residues: CASSYYGGYTF. The CDR3 bases are TGTGCCAGCAGTTACTACGGGGGCTACACCTTC.

This clone was detected only a few times. This chain joins TRBV5-1 and TRBJ2-7, with 14 bases aligning to TRBD2. The CDR3 has 13 amino acids. Germline CDR1 SGHRS, CDR2 YFSETQ. The ends lost 3 bases at V and 13 bases at J; junction bases unmatched: 6. The CDR3 bases are TGCGCCAGCAGCTCCGGGACTAGCGGGAGCCATTACTTC. Its translation is CASSSGTSGSHYF.

This clone was observed a handful of times. This chain joins TRBV14 and TRBJ2-1; 8 bases are a match to TRBD1. The CDR3 totals 16 residues. Germline V gene sequence: CDR1 SGHDN, CDR2 FVKESK. V was clipped by 4 bases and J by 4 bases; unmatched bases: 9. CDR3 region: CASSPIVGQGYNEQFF. The CDR3 nucleotides read TGTGCCAGCAGCCCCATTGTTGGACAGGGATACAATGAGCAGTTCTTC.

The chain employs TRBV6-5 and TRBJ2-1; 9 bases agree with TRBD2. Germline V CDR1 and CDR2: MNHEY, SVGAGI. The CDR3 sequence is 15 residues long. V dropped 6 bases and J dropped 5; count of bases not matched to a gene: 8. CDR3 sequence: CASRTLAGSNNEQFF. CDR3 DNA: TGTGCCAGCAGAACCCTAGCGGGATCAAACAATGAGCAGTTCTTC.

This clone was observed a handful of times. The gene calls are TRBV30 and TRBJ1-2; 7 positions agree with TRBD1. The CDR3 loop spans 11 amino acids. Trimming cost V 4 bases and J 5 bases; bases outside gene matches: 1. The germline V gene has CDR1 GTSNPN and CDR2 SVGIG (reference sequence). The CDR3 loop reads CAWIQGYGYTF. The CDR3 DNA reads as TGTGCCTGGATACAGGGGTATGGCTACACCTTC.

V is TRBV19 and J is TRBJ1-2, with D possibly TRBD1 on 5 matching bases. CDR3 size: 15 residues. V lost 7 bases, J lost 4 bases, and 19 bases lay in between. The V gene's germline CDR1 is LNHDA and CDR2 SQIVND (reference sequence). CDR3 sequence reads: CASTVGGERSYGYTF. Here the CDR3 DNA reads TGTGCCAGTACCGTCGGGGGGGAGCGAAGCTATGGCTACACCTTC.